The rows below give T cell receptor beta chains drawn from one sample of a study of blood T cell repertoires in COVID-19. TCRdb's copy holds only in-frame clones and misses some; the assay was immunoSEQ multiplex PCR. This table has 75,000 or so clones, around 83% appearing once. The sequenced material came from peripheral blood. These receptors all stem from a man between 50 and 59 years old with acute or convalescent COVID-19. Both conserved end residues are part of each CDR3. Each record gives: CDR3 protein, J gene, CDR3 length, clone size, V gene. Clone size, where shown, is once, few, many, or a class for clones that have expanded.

CDR3 protein: CATSRDGEQYF; J gene: TRBJ2-7; CDR3 length: 11; clone size: -; V gene: TRBV15
CDR3 protein: CASRTSLGELFF; J gene: TRBJ2-2; CDR3 length: 12; clone size: -; V gene: TRBV12-3/TRBV12-4
CDR3 protein: CASGQGAYRTEAFF; J gene: TRBJ1-1; CDR3 length: 14; clone size: once; V gene: TRBV11-3
CDR3 protein: CASSYSQLEGYEQYF; J gene: TRBJ2-7; CDR3 length: 15; clone size: once; V gene: TRBV6-5
CDR3 protein: CASSLPFGGAEQFF; J gene: TRBJ2-1; CDR3 length: 14; clone size: -; V gene: TRBV7-2
CDR3 protein: CASSLGQPEETQYF; J gene: TRBJ2-5; CDR3 length: 14; clone size: -; V gene: TRBV5-1
CDR3 protein: CASSLDSFYGYTF; J gene: TRBJ1-2; CDR3 length: 13; clone size: -; V gene: TRBV19
CDR3 protein: CASSLKQGRIHNEQFF; J gene: TRBJ2-1; CDR3 length: 16; clone size: -; V gene: TRBV7-2
CDR3 protein: CASSEALRQTSFYEQYF; J gene: TRBJ2-7; CDR3 length: 17; clone size: -; V gene: TRBV6-1
CDR3 protein: CASSTRDTYTEAFF; J gene: TRBJ1-1; CDR3 length: 14; clone size: -; V gene: TRBV9
CDR3 protein: CARSGGGDYGIQYF; J gene: TRBJ2-4; CDR3 length: 14; clone size: -; V gene: TRBV5-1
CDR3 protein: CAWSRGSTDTQYF; J gene: TRBJ2-3; CDR3 length: 13; clone size: -; V gene: TRBV30
CDR3 protein: CASRTGGPGDTQYF; J gene: TRBJ2-3; CDR3 length: 14; clone size: -; V gene: TRBV6-5
CDR3 protein: CASSILAGGSSYEQYF; J gene: TRBJ2-7; CDR3 length: 16; clone size: -; V gene: TRBV19
CDR3 protein: CASSHSGDSYEQYF; J gene: TRBJ2-7; CDR3 length: 14; clone size: -; V gene: TRBV5-4
CDR3 protein: CATSGGGDSNEKLFF; J gene: TRBJ1-4; CDR3 length: 15; clone size: -; V gene: TRBV24-1
CDR3 protein: CAISEGSGGGDTQYF; J gene: TRBJ2-3; CDR3 length: 15; clone size: -; V gene: TRBV10-3
CDR3 protein: CASSQALNFYEQYF; J gene: TRBJ2-7; CDR3 length: 14; clone size: -; V gene: TRBV4-2
CDR3 protein: CASAPLARQGLVRQPQHF; J gene: TRBJ1-5; CDR3 length: 18; clone size: -; V gene: TRBV10-1
CDR3 protein: CASSKTGATDTQYF; J gene: TRBJ2-3; CDR3 length: 14; clone size: -; V gene: TRBV5-1
CDR3 protein: CAISPGQGAREQFF; J gene: TRBJ2-1; CDR3 length: 14; clone size: -; V gene: TRBV10-3
CDR3 protein: CASSDAGINNQPQHF; J gene: TRBJ1-5; CDR3 length: 15; clone size: once; V gene: TRBV6-2/TRBV6-3
CDR3 protein: CAWSPDLAYEQYF; J gene: TRBJ2-7; CDR3 length: 13; clone size: -; V gene: TRBV30
CDR3 protein: CASRWGSQETQYF; J gene: TRBJ2-5; CDR3 length: 13; clone size: -; V gene: TRBV6-5
CDR3 protein: CASTRAGGTGELFF; J gene: TRBJ2-2; CDR3 length: 14; clone size: -; V gene: TRBV6-6
CDR3 protein: CSVFRGGSGELFF; J gene: TRBJ2-2; CDR3 length: 13; clone size: -; V gene: TRBV29-1
CDR3 protein: CASSLAENQPQHF; J gene: TRBJ1-5; CDR3 length: 13; clone size: -; V gene: TRBV12-3/TRBV12-4
CDR3 protein: CASSLDTSFDTQYF; J gene: TRBJ2-3; CDR3 length: 14; clone size: -; V gene: TRBV11-3
CDR3 protein: CASSARVFSTDTQYF; J gene: TRBJ2-3; CDR3 length: 15; clone size: -; V gene: TRBV10-2
CDR3 protein: CAITEDSLNTEAFF; J gene: TRBJ1-1; CDR3 length: 14; clone size: -; V gene: TRBV10-3
CDR3 protein: CATSSSAGRREQYF; J gene: TRBJ2-7; CDR3 length: 14; clone size: -; V gene: TRBV15
CDR3 protein: CASSPRQGETQYF; J gene: TRBJ2-5; CDR3 length: 13; clone size: -; V gene: TRBV7-2
CDR3 protein: CASSSQGGGSYEQYF; J gene: TRBJ2-7; CDR3 length: 15; clone size: -; V gene: TRBV7-2
CDR3 protein: CSASRRDHNEQFF; J gene: TRBJ2-1; CDR3 length: 13; clone size: -; V gene: TRBV29-1
CDR3 protein: CASSSDRGSQPQHF; J gene: TRBJ1-5; CDR3 length: 14; clone size: -; V gene: TRBV13
CDR3 protein: CASSLPSWETQYF; J gene: TRBJ2-5; CDR3 length: 13; clone size: -; V gene: TRBV7-8
CDR3 protein: CAWDGSEDTQYF; J gene: TRBJ2-3; CDR3 length: 12; clone size: -; V gene: TRBV30
CDR3 protein: CASSPGTEETQYF; J gene: TRBJ2-5; CDR3 length: 13; clone size: -; V gene: TRBV18
CDR3 protein: CASPRRNEKLFF; J gene: TRBJ1-4; CDR3 length: 12; clone size: -; V gene: TRBV10-1
CDR3 protein: CASSLDTRDYGYTF; J gene: TRBJ1-2; CDR3 length: 14; clone size: -; V gene: TRBV5-1
CDR3 protein: CASSTRQAGELFF; J gene: TRBJ2-2; CDR3 length: 13; clone size: once; V gene: TRBV19
CDR3 protein: CAISDGREYQETQYF; J gene: TRBJ2-5; CDR3 length: 15; clone size: -; V gene: TRBV10-3
CDR3 protein: CASSESAGWETQYF; J gene: TRBJ2-5; CDR3 length: 14; clone size: -; V gene: TRBV25-1
CDR3 protein: CASSGPPKLAGGNTGELFF; J gene: TRBJ2-2; CDR3 length: 19; clone size: -; V gene: TRBV11-2
CDR3 protein: CATSGPYTGELFF; J gene: TRBJ2-2; CDR3 length: 13; clone size: -; V gene: TRBV24-1
CDR3 protein: CASSPVPGTVKETQYF; J gene: TRBJ2-5; CDR3 length: 16; clone size: -; V gene: TRBV7-8
CDR3 protein: CAISKAGQGATEAFF; J gene: TRBJ1-1; CDR3 length: 15; clone size: -; V gene: TRBV10-3
CDR3 protein: CASSQVRGDINGYTF; J gene: TRBJ1-2; CDR3 length: 15; clone size: -; V gene: TRBV3-1/TRBV3-2
CDR3 protein: CASSAGITTNEKLFF; J gene: TRBJ1-4; CDR3 length: 15; clone size: -; V gene: TRBV9
CDR3 protein: CASSQTGAGSYNSPLHF; J gene: TRBJ1-6; CDR3 length: 17; clone size: -; V gene: TRBV7-2
CDR3 protein: CASSLSITGVYQPQHF; J gene: TRBJ1-5; CDR3 length: 16; clone size: few; V gene: TRBV7-2
CDR3 protein: CASSGGSETQYF; J gene: TRBJ2-5; CDR3 length: 12; clone size: -; V gene: TRBV12-3/TRBV12-4
CDR3 protein: CASSQHQVGDSPLHF; J gene: TRBJ1-6; CDR3 length: 15; clone size: once; V gene: TRBV7-9
CDR3 protein: CASSPNQGLAKNIQYF; J gene: TRBJ2-4; CDR3 length: 16; clone size: -; V gene: TRBV4-2
CDR3 protein: CASSFSSTEAFF; J gene: TRBJ1-1; CDR3 length: 12; clone size: -; V gene: TRBV7-9
CDR3 protein: CARSRPGTSGRSLYEQYF; J gene: TRBJ2-7; CDR3 length: 18; clone size: -; V gene: TRBV5-3
CDR3 protein: CASSTRQGLKTQYF; J gene: TRBJ2-5; CDR3 length: 14; clone size: -; V gene: TRBV19